Below, 8 T cell receptor beta chains from the same sample are listed, as sequenced in a study of T cells after yellow fever vaccination. TCRdb called the 5' RACE reads again in MiXCR, with one record for every CDR3 protein. Found here are about 63,000 distinct CDR3 sequences, about 7.8% of them singletons; the top ten hold roughly a third. The sequenced sample was CD8+ T cells sorted from PBMCs, obtained 15 days after the yellow fever booster vaccination. Receptor source: a man aged 25-40 years who received the YFV17D yellow fever vaccine.

This clonotype was recorded many times. The chain carries TRBV7-9 and TRBJ2-2, with 7 positions matching TRBD2. CDR1 and CDR2 from the germline V gene are SEHNR and FQNEAQ (reference sequence). Losses at the gene ends were 4 bases for V and 4 bases for J; bases not matched to a gene: 6. The CDR3 extends over 15 amino acids. The CDR3 region has the DNA TGTGCCAGCAGCTCGACGGGAGGCAGCACCGGGGAGCTGTTTTTT. This encodes CASSSTGGSTGELFF.

This clonotype occurred many times. The chain is built from TRBV20-1 and TRBJ2-1, with D uncertain. Trimming removed 2 bases from V and 4 bases from J, with 9 bases in between. The CDR3 covers 13 residues. The germline gives CDR1 DFQATT, CDR2 SNEGSKA (reference sequence). CDR3 nucleotide sequence: TGCAGTGCTAGACGCGTATTGTACAATGAGCAGTTCTTC. Its translation: CSARRVLYNEQFF.

This clonotype turned up a few times. The V call is TRBV5-1, the J call TRBJ2-5; 14 bases align to TRBD2. The CDR3 runs 18 residues. Germline trimming cut 0 bases from V and 1 base from J; bases unmatched to any gene: 5. The germline V gene has CDR1 SGHRS and CDR2 YFSETQ. The CDR3 coding sequence is TGCGCCAGCAGCTTGGGTGGACTAGCGGGAGGAACCCAAGAGACCCAGTACTTC. Its protein product is CASSLGGLAGGTQETQYF.

This clonotype was seen repeatedly, ten times or more. The rearrangement joins TRBV7-9 to TRBJ2-7; D call uncertain. This CDR3 spans 12 amino acids. Looked up from germline, CDR1 is SEHNR and CDR2 is FQNEAQ (reference sequence). Trimming shortened V by 6 bases and J by 1 base, and 7 bases separated the two germline ends. Written as DNA, the CDR3 is TGTGCCAGCAGTTCCAGTTCCTACGAGCAGTACTTC. The encoded protein is CASSSSSYEQYF. The entire variable domain, with the rest obtained from reference TRBV7-9 and TRBJ2-7, is as follows: DTGVSQNPRHKITKRGQNVTFRCDPISEHNRLYWYRQTLGQGPEFLTYFQNEAQLEKSRLLSDRFSAERPKGSFSTLEIQRTEQGDSAMYLCASSSSSYEQYFGPGTRLTVT.

This clonotype has ten or more counts. The chain carries TRBV6-5 and TRBJ1-1, with D hard to call. The CDR3 is 14 residues long. The germline gives CDR1 MNHEY, CDR2 SVGAGI. Trimming stripped 0 bases from V and 2 bases from J, with 7 bases between. The CDR3 spells CASSYSEFNTEAFF. The DNA for the CDR3 is TGTGCCAGCAGTTACTCAGAGTTCAACACTGAAGCTTTCTTT.

This clonotype was recorded at least ten times. CDR3 bases: TGTGCCAGCAGTCACGGGCCCAGCTATGGCTACACCTTC. Translation: CASSHGPSYGYTF. The V gene is TRBV27, the J gene TRBJ1-2; D unclear. The germline V and J ends were trimmed by 5 bases and 4 bases, with 11 bases remaining between them. This CDR3 has 13 residues. Germline V CDR1 and CDR2: MNHEY, SMNVEV (reference sequence).

There are many counts of this clonotype. J is TRBJ2-1 and V is TRBV9, with D possibly TRBD2 on 6 matching bases. This CDR3 is built from 15 residues. The V end lost 3 bases, the J end lost 7 bases, and 17 bases lay between the germline ends. The V gene's germline CDR1 is SGDLS and CDR2 YYNGEE. The CDR3: CASSDGTYGGNEQFF. CDR3 nucleotide sequence: TGTGCCAGCAGCGACGGGACTTACGGAGGGAATGAGCAGTTCTTC.

This clonotype was seen ten or more times. This chain joins TRBV18 and TRBJ2-1; D is perhaps TRBD1 (6 bases). CDR3 length equals 15 residues. Trimming removed 6 bases from V and 6 bases from J, with 18 bases in between. Germline-derived CDR1 and CDR2 are KGHSH and LQKENI. The CDR3, as DNA: TGTGCCAGCTCGCCCAGGGGCCCCCCGGGCAATGAGCAGTTCTTC. Residues: CASSPRGPPGNEQFF.